This T cell receptor (beta chain) was captured by sequencing in a study of neurological immune-mediated disorders. Findings of the study overall: HTLV-1-associated myelopathy ranked highest for TCR clonal expansion and multiple sclerosis lowest, beneath healthy controls.

Germline V CDR1 and CDR2: DFQATT, SNEGSKA (reference sequence). Trimming removed 7 bases from V and 3 bases from J; junction bases left unmatched: 9. CDR3 length: 14 residues. 5'RACE with 10-nucleotide random UMIs produced the cDNA. A single run covered 15-18 subjects with over 170 million TCR-beta sequences. TCRdb called the 5' RACE reads again in MiXCR, with one record for every CDR3 protein. The sample holds about 18,000 distinct CDR3 sequences; roughly a tenth are singletons and the top ten take 29%. Notes on this clonotype: The target antigen is unknown.

For the sorted libraries, over 900,000 CD4+ or CD8+ T cells were used. The rearrangement links TRBV20-1 to TRBJ1-2, with 9 bases that match TRBD1. The source material was CD8+ T cells from blood. This sequence was found in a woman between 50 and 59 years old in good health. The CDR3 region has the DNA TGCAGTGTCCGACAGGGGGATGGGGACTATGGCTACACCTTC. Translated: CSVRQGDGDYGYTF.